A selection of T cell receptor beta chains follows, all from one sample in a study of OX40 agonist ivuxolimab in advanced cancers. Assay used: immunoSEQ multiplex PCR; TCRdb lists only in-frame clones, some missing. The table records about 96,000 clones, under 85% of them present only once. The material was CD4+ or CD8+ T cells sorted from blood, obtained in a trial of the OX40 agonist ivuxolimab. These TCRs come from an adult with an advanced solid tumor such as melanoma, head and neck, liver or kidney cancer. Both conserved end residues are part of each CDR3. D genes are given only for firm matches. The size field is filled for only some rows; it gives once, few, many or a size class.

NA	TRBJ1-1	NA	TRBV5-1	16	TGCGCCAGCAGCCTGGGGACCGACCCAAAGGGCACTGAAGCTTTCTTT	CASSLGTDPKGTEAFF
NA	TRBJ2-1	TRBD1	TRBV4-1	16	TGCGCCAGCAGCCAAGAACGGACAGGGGGCTACAATGAGCAGTTCTTC	CASSQERTGGYNEQFF
NA	TRBJ1-1	TRBD1	TRBV4-1	14	TGCGCCAGCAGCACCGGACAGGGATTAACTGAAGCTTTCTTT	CASSTGQGLTEAFF
NA	TRBJ1-3	TRBD1	TRBV4-1	17	TGCGCCAGCAGCCAAGTCGGGCAGGGGGCCGCTGGAAACACCATATATTTT	CASSQVGQGAAGNTIYF
NA	TRBJ1-4	NA	TRBV29-1	10	TGCAGCGCACACGATGAAAAACTGTTTTTT	CSAHDEKLFF
once	TRBJ1-2	NA	TRBV10-3	15	TGTGCCATCAGTGTTCAGGTGGGAGGGGTAGATGGCTACACCTTC	CAISVQVGGVDGYTF
NA	TRBJ2-6	NA	TRBV7-9	17	TGTGCCAGCAGCTTTGGCAGACAGATTTCTGGGGCCAACGTCCTGACTTTC	CASSFGRQISGANVLTF
once	TRBJ1-2	TRBD1	TRBV6-5	15	TGTGCCAGCAGTTACGAGACAGGGGCACTCTATGGCTACACCTTC	CASSYETGALYGYTF
NA	TRBJ1-1	TRBD1	TRBV15	15	TGTGCCACCAGCTCTACTCGACAGGGGAGCACTGAAGCTTTCTTT	CATSSTRQGSTEAFF
NA	TRBJ2-1	NA	TRBV27	14	TGTGCCAGCAGTCTAGCGTCCTCCTACAATGAGCAGTTCTTC	CASSLASSYNEQFF
NA	TRBJ2-7	NA	TRBV11-1	11	TGTGCCAGCAGCTTTTCCTACGAGCAGTACTTC	CASSFSYEQYF
NA	TRBJ2-1	TRBD2	TRBV29-1	15	TGCAGCGTTGGGTTTGGAGCGGGATATAGCAATGAGCAGTTCTTC	CSVGFGAGYSNEQFF
NA	TRBJ2-1	TRBD2	TRBV27	14	TGTGCCACCTCCGGGCTAGCGGGAGTCTATGAGCAGTTCTTC	CATSGLAGVYEQFF
few	TRBJ2-7	TRBD2	TRBV2	15	TGTGCCAGCACCCTTAGGGGACTAGCCACCTACGAGCAGTACTTC	CASTLRGLATYEQYF
NA	TRBJ1-4	NA	TRBV9	16	TGTGCCAGCAGCGCGACCCAGGGAACGACTAATGAAAAACTGTTTTTT	CASSATQGTTNEKLFF
NA	TRBJ1-1	NA	TRBV7-9	13	TGTGCCAGCAGCATTCAGGTGAACACTGAAGCTTTCTTT	CASSIQVNTEAFF
NA	TRBJ1-1	TRBD1	TRBV5-1	14	TGCGCCAGCTTCCCCACAGGGGGGAGCACTGAAGCTTTCTTT	CASFPTGGSTEAFF
many	TRBJ1-2	TRBD1	TRBV5-1	18	TGCGCCAGCAGCTCGCCAAGGACAGGGGTTGGAGCTAACTATGGCTACACCTTC	CASSSPRTGVGANYGYTF
NA	TRBJ2-3	NA	TRBV5-1	15	TGCGCCAGCAGCAGGAGACAGGGAGGGACAGATACGCAGTATTTT	CASSRRQGGTDTQYF
once	TRBJ2-1	TRBD2	TRBV5-1	14	TGCGCCAGCAGCTTGGACCTTAGCGGGGAAGAGCAGTTCTTC	CASSLDLSGEEQFF
NA	TRBJ1-2	TRBD1	TRBV6-5	15	TGTGCCAGCAGTTACTCGAGACAGGGGTTCTATGGCTACACCTTC	CASSYSRQGFYGYTF
NA	TRBJ2-1	NA	TRBV14	14	TGTGCCAGCAGCAGCCAACAGGTGTACAATGAGCAGTTCTTC	CASSSQQVYNEQFF
NA	TRBJ1-1	NA	TRBV10-3	14	TGTGCCATCAGTGATGAGGGTACGAACACTGAAGCTTTCTTT	CAISDEGTNTEAFF
NA	TRBJ1-5	TRBD1	TRBV5-6	16	TGTGCCAGCAGCTTGCTGGGACAGGCGAGCAATCAGCCCCAGCATTTT	CASSLLGQASNQPQHF
NA	TRBJ1-2	NA	TRBV2	13	TGTGCCAGCAAAGGGGCCATCTTGTCTGGCTACACCTTC	CASKGAILSGYTF
NA	TRBJ2-7	TRBD1	TRBV6-1	15	TGTGCCAGCAGCGCCCCTAGGGGGCAGTCCTACGAGCAGTACTTC	CASSAPRGQSYEQYF
NA	TRBJ2-7	NA	TRBV19	14	TGTGCCAGTAGTACCCTTATTCGTGCAGGGGAGCAGTACTTC	CASSTLIRAGEQYF
NA	TRBJ2-5	NA	TRBV21-1	14	TGTGCCAGCAGCTCCCCGGTCAGGAGGGAGACCCAGTACTTC	CASSSPVRRETQYF
NA	TRBJ2-7	NA	TRBV27	13	TGTGCCAGCAGTTTATCCGCCTCCTACGAGCAGTACTTC	CASSLSASYEQYF
NA	TRBJ1-4	NA	TRBV19	13	TGTGCCAGTAGTATCAACGGGGCAGCAAAACTGTTTTTT	CASSINGAAKLFF
few	TRBJ2-5	TRBD1	TRBV7-2	15	TGTGCCAGCAGCTTGACCCGGGACAGACAAGAGACCCAGTACTTC	CASSLTRDRQETQYF
NA	TRBJ1-1	NA	TRBV20-1	11	TGCAGTGCTAGACTCGTGACTGAAGCTTTCTTT	CSARLVTEAFF
NA	TRBJ2-1	NA	TRBV7-8	15	TGTGCCAGCAGCTTAGGTCTGAACTCCTACAATGAGCAGTTCTTC	CASSLGLNSYNEQFF
NA	TRBJ2-2	TRBD1	TRBV29-1	12	TGCAGCGTTGTAAGGGGGCCCGGGGAGCTGTTTTTT	CSVVRGPGELFF
NA	TRBJ1-6	NA	TRBV10-2	13	TGCGCCAGCACCTTTGGGGGGAATTCACCCCTCCACTTT	CASTFGGNSPLHF
NA	TRBJ2-7	NA	TRBV27	13	TGTGCCAGTAGTAGGGACTTTACCTACGAGCAGTACTTC	CASSRDFTYEQYF
NA	TRBJ2-1	NA	TRBV18	18	TGTGCCAGCTCACCACTTGCGACTACCCACTCGAACTTTGGTGAGCAGTTCTTC	CASSPLATTHSNFGEQFF
NA	TRBJ1-5	NA	TRBV7-9	12	TGTGCCAGCAGCTTACTCGATCAGCCCCAGCATTTT	CASSLLDQPQHF
NA	TRBJ1-1	NA	TRBV23-1	16	TGCGCCAGCAGTCAATCGGGACGGACAAAGAACACTGAAGCTTTCTTT	CASSQSGRTKNTEAFF
once	TRBJ2-2	TRBD1	TRBV18	14	TGTGCCAGCTCAATACAGGGGACCGCCGGGGAGCTGTTTTTT	CASSIQGTAGELFF